This T cell receptor (beta chain) derives from a study of cytomegalovirus exposure and HLA in healthy donors (dated by TCRdb to about 2017). General notes on the study: An earlier analysis of several hundred of the donors reported 276 Gb of sequence data and some 100 million unique TCR beta sequences from roughly 180 million T cells. Along with the approximately 700-subject first cohort, a separate validation cohort of 120 different subjects was used. Using immunosequencing, the study profiled T cell repertoires from around 680 subjects and related those repertoires to cytomegalovirus serostatus. About five DR-DQ haplotypes were treated as single units for association and clustering because of strong linkage in the cohort. Typing coverage varied by locus: about 629-630 donors for A, B, C, DRB1 and DQB1; 500 to 550 for DQA1; over 600 for DPA1; roughly 450 for DPB1. A later genetic analysis used genome-wide SNP genotypes for about 65% of the 666 donors, treating that subset as a discovery cohort. To predict cytomegalovirus infection status, the study brought together high-throughput TCR immunosequencing, statistical association of individual TCRs with disease status, and machine learning. Roughly 300 gigabases of sequencing data and roughly 80 million unique TCR sequences made up an early release that covered 500 to 650 HLA-typed donors. A later analysis re-analyzed previously published TCR beta repertoires from roughly 630 donors and added high-resolution HLA genotyping to study TCR occurrence patterns. Every discovery cohort repertoire had been produced on one sequencing platform. Class I and class II HLA loci were covered by the typing at four-digit resolution. In the later analysis, no new phenotypic data were used to find candidate immune exposures; instead, reliance was placed on TCR beta sequences and their occurrence across donors. The genetic ancestry cluster associated with self-reported Caucasian donors included roughly 84% of the roughly 400 genotyped donors. Donor age, sex, ethnicity and CMV serostatus were compiled together with the repertoire data. Across 300 to 500 genotyped donors of the cohort, an average of roughly 200,000 unique TCR beta nucleotide sequences per donor were sequenced, and roughly a sixth of those sequences were non-productive. The study was designed to test whether signatures of past pathogen exposure could be identified by cataloging public T cell receptors. To decide whether each TCR beta V gene segment behaved as functional or pseudogenic, an earlier analysis of fewer than 750 of the donors relied on high-throughput TCR beta sequencing.

Note on this clone: Its cognate antigen has yet to be identified. One base away there is no much larger clone; base qualities are not given.

Libraries were made using the immunoSEQ multiplex PCR assay. For the multiplex PCR, a mixture combining 60 forward primers for TCR Vbeta segments and 13 reverse primers for TCR Jbeta segments was used. The CDR3 region of rearranged TCR beta genes was amplified from genomic DNA with a multiplex PCR assay. The amplified TCR beta libraries were sequenced on the Illumina HiSeq System as 87-base-pair reads. Regarding the original processing steps: In a later analysis, tens of millions of unique TCR beta chains were counted across the 650 to 750 repertoires, and roughly 11 million of these chains were shared by at least two donors. Raw reads were error-corrected and collapsed into unique sequences by a nearest-neighbor algorithm in which closely related sequences were merged to remove PCR and sequencing errors. CDR3 sequences were aligned to IMGT reference sequences to assign V, D and J gene segments. For a sequence to be retained, at least a six-nucleotide match to both a V gene segment and a J gene segment was required. A rearrangement counted as productive if the CDR3 had no stop codons and remained in frame with V and J, and every other rearrangement counted as non-productive. CDR3 was defined by IMGT convention, running from the second conserved V-encoded cysteine to the conserved J-encoded phenylalanine. Sequences without an unambiguous match to a single V gene segment were excluded from the earlier analysis of 500 to 700 of the donors. In an earlier analysis of 587 of the donors, a V segment was called functional when productive rearrangements were above 56.7%, and segregating when the standard deviation between donors exceeded 5%. A statistical classification framework was built to diagnose cytomegalovirus status from the catalog of TCR beta chain sequences. A later analysis assigned V and J genes by comparing TCR nucleotide sequences with IMGT/GENE-DB human TR gene sequences. The TCRdist pipeline was used in a later analysis to assign CDR3 sequences and most-parsimonious VDJ recombination scenarios. In a later analysis, every TCR beta chain was defined by the combination of its CDR3 amino acid sequence and its V-gene family, and reads without a unique V-gene family were dropped. As a way to deal with suspected cross-contamination and a sequencing artifact, a later analysis dropped under 600 nucleotide sequences that were highly shared and had low generation probability. A later analysis calculated a clonal expansion index for each public chain from normalized within-repertoire ranks of inferred template counts. In a later analysis, generation probabilities were computed with a VDJ recombination model fitted to out-of-frame rearrangements, and the resulting probabilities were checked against IGoR. A later analysis scored TCR-TCR, TCR-HLA and TCR-CMV co-occurrence with hypergeometric tests, applying a repertoire-size bias correction to TCR pairs. To estimate false discovery rates, a later analysis permuted the HLA or CMV assignments 20 times. In a later analysis, co-occurring TCRs were grouped with DBSCAN, and TCRdist sequence similarity was added when clustering was performed within HLA-allele-positive subsets. Co-occurrence clustering excluded repertoires with fewer than 30,000 or more than 120,000 public chains, plus five with anomalous nucleotide sharing. TCRdb took over this immuneACCESS table, retaining in-frame rearrangements with V and J assigned. Such tables are incomplete; in checked studies, under half of the missing clones stem from an unresolved V gene, and the remainder is unexplained. The V and J calls and clone size were taken over from that table, and D and trimming were inferred from the DNA. This sample has 50,000 to 70,000 clones in its table, and 80% of those were observed once. The ten top clones hold roughly 3.5% of the sample.

The investigation overall reported the following: A later analysis reported that several top co-occurrence clusters appeared linked to parvovirus B19, influenza, CMV and Epstein-Barr virus. In a later analysis, the rate of TCR association differed among HLA loci, with DRB1 alleles having the most associated TCRs and HLA-C alleles having the fewest. Presence/absence analyses assumed roughly uniform sequencing depth across donors, an assumption that may not hold. According to a later genetic analysis, donors in an Asian-associated ancestry cluster had fewer N-insertions in productive TCRs than the approximately 630-donor mean. According to the authors, the approach could potentially be generalized to other disease states and immunological phenotypes. Most TCR sequences were observed very rarely across donors, whereas some public TCRs were present in many individuals. In vitro tests confirmed that three of the cytomegalovirus-associated TCR beta chains recognize cytomegalovirus antigens. Only TCR beta chains were sequenced in this cohort, and the absence of alpha or paired-chain data limited detectable features. A further reported finding was that TCR beta sequences accurately predicted the HLA-A and HLA-B alleles for most subjects in the first cohort. A later genetic analysis associated a missense DCLRE1C variant with V-gene and J-gene trimming of TCR beta chains, and an independent cohort replicated the association. In a later analysis, most CMV-associated TCR beta chains were found to appear HLA-restricted, with HLA associations seemingly driven largely by CMV exposure. A later analysis found that HLA-associated TCR beta chains were more clonally expanded and had lower generation probabilities than equally common non-associated chains. For the cohort, immune exposure information was limited to CMV serostatus. The study gave a list of 150 to 200 TCR beta chains associated with cytomegalovirus. Linkage disequilibrium might explain the correlated functional status among segregating V segments, but an unknown experimental factor could not be excluded. A cluster of highly shared sequence variants was judged likely to be a technical artifact of the sequencing pipeline. When HLA alleles, especially DR and DQ, strongly co-occurred, TCR associations were difficult to assign to individual alleles. HLA typing was unavailable for some donors at each locus, so association tests used only the typed subset. A later analysis associated about 18,000 TCR beta sequences with specific HLA alleles at a false discovery rate of 0.05. Because counts were too low, about 17 rarely observed V segments, including chromosome 9 orphons, were excluded from the earlier analysis of about 500 of the donors. In an earlier analysis of more than 450 of the donors, most TCR beta V segments were observed in productive rearrangements about 87% or about 30% of the time, broadly matching IMGT annotations. In both the original and validation cohorts, the classifier was reported to diagnose cytomegalovirus status with high specificity and sensitivity.

In total, around 600 healthy bone marrow donors made up the cohort. All cohort members were sampled while nominally healthy, although unrecorded immune exposures were likely present. The donor tested CMV seronegative and was one of the 352 seronegative cohort members. Every donor gave a peripheral blood sample, and the peripheral blood mononuclear cells from that sample were used for TCR beta sequencing. Genomic DNA extraction from the blood cell samples was performed with the Qiagen DNeasy Blood Extraction Kit. This sequence originates from a woman aged 40 to 49 in good health and CMV-seronegative. The specimen was PBMCs.

The CDR3 protein: CASSDAGTNSYEQYF. The nucleotide sequence reads TGTGCCAGTAGTGACGCCGGGACAAACTCCTACGAGCAGTACTTC. Recombination connected TRBV19 to TRBJ2-7; TRBD1 could be the D gene, as 6 bases match. Cut back by 5 bases and 0 bases, the V and J ends lie 14 bases apart. From cysteine to phenylalanine, the CDR3 is 15 amino acids long. Left in the record is the CDR3 DNA by itself, 45 bases read in frame from the first base. The germline V gene (reference sequence) specifies LNHDA as CDR1 and SQIVND as CDR2.